The clone carrying this TCR beta chain was observed a handful of times. From germline, CDR1 is SGHTA and CDR2 FQGNSA. Between the trimmed V and J ends, which lost 6 bases and 5 bases, there was a span of 9 bases. This CDR3 comprises 12 residues. Specified treatment: oral pan-JAK inhibitor, 5-10 mg twice daily. The source of the sample is a study of CD8+ T cells in alopecia areata. Study as a whole: The protocol delivered tofacitinib for 6 to 18 months, then withdrew it for 6 months.

Following extraction, RNA underwent reverse transcription to cDNA, which served as the sequencing template. TCRdb's copy holds only in-frame clones and misses some; the assay was immunoSEQ multiplex PCR. Counted here are roughly 200,000 clones, more than 30% occurring once; the ten biggest clones make up 0.45% to 0.55%. This clonotype originated in a human donor with alopecia areata. The sample consisted of CD4+ T cells sorted from blood, taken at week 34, from a patient treated with tofacitinib. The chain employs TRBV7-2 and TRBJ2-3; the D is unclear. The CDR3 DNA is TGTGCCAGCAGGTTCATCGGAGATACGCAGTATTTT. As protein: CASRFIGDTQYF.